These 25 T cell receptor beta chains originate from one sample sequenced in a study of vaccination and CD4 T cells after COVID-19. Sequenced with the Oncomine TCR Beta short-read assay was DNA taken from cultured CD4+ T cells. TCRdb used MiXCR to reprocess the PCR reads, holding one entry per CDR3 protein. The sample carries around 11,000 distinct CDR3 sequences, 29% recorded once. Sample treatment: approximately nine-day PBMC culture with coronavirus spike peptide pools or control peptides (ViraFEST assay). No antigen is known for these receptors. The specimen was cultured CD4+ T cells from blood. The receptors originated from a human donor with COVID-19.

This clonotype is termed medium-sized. Here the CDR3 reads CASSLPNLAYGYTF. CDR3 nucleotides: TGTGCCAGCAGCCTTCCCAACTTAGCCTATGGCTACACCTTC. The chain carries TRBV21-1 and TRBJ1-2. TRBV21-1 is a known pseudogene. The CDR3 loop spans 14 amino acids.

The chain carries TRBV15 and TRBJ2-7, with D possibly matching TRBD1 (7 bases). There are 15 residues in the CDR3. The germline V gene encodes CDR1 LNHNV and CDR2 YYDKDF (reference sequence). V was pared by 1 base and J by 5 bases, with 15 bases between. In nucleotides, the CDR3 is TGTGCCACCAGCAGAGGGGGGGCAGGGGGAAACGAGCAGTACTTC. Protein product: CATSRGGAGGNEQYF.

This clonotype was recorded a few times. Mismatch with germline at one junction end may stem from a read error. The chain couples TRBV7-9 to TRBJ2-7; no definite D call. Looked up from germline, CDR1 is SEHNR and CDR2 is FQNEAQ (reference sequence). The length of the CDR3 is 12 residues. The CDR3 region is CASSRNSYGQYF. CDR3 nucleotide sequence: TGTGCCAGCAGCCGAAATTCCTACGGGCAGTACTTC.

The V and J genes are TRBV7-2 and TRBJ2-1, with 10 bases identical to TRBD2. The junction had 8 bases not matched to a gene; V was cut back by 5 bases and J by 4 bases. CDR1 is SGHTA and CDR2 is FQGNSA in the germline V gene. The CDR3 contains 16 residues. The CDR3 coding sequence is TGTGCCAGCAGCAAAGGGGTAGCGGGGGGTTACAATGAGCAGTTCTTC. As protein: CASSKGVAGGYNEQFF. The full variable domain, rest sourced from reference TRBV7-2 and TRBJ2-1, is GAGVSQSPSNKVTEKGKDVELRCDPISGHTALYWYRQSLGQGLEFLIYFQGNSAPDKSGLPSDRFSAERTGGSVSTLTIQRTQQEDSAVYLCASSKGVAGGYNEQFFGPGTRLTVL.

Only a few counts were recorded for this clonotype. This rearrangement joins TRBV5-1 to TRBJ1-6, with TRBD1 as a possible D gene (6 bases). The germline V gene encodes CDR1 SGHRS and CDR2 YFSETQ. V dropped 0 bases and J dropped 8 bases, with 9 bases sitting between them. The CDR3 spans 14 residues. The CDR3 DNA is TGCGCCAGCAGCTTGGACCAGGGGTATTCACCCCTCCACTTT. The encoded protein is CASSLDQGYSPLHF. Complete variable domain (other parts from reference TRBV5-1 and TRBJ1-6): KAGVTQTPRYLIKTRGQQVTLSCSPISGHRSVSWYQQTPGQGLQFLFEYFSETQRNKGNFPGRFSGRQFSNSRSEMNVSTLELGDSALYLCASSLDQGYSPLHFGNGTRLTVT.

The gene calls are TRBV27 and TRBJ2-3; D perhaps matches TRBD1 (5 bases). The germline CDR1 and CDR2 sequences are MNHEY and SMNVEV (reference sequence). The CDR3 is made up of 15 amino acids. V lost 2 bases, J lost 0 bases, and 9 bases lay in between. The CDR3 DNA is TGTGCCAGCAGTTTAAAGGGGCCGAGCACAGATACGCAGTATTTT. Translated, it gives CASSLKGPSTDTQYF.

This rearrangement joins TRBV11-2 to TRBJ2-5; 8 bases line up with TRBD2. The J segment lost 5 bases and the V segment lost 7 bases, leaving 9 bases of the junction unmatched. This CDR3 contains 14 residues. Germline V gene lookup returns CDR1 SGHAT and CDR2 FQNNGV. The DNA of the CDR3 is TGTGCCAGCACCTCCGGGGGGGGGCAGGAGACCCAGTACTTC. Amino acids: CASTSGGGQETQYF.

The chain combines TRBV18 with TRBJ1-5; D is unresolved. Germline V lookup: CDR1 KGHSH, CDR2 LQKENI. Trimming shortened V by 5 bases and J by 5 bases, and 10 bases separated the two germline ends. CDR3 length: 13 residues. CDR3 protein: CASSGSSDQPQHF. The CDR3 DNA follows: TGTGCCAGCTCAGGATCGTCTGATCAGCCCCAGCATTTT.

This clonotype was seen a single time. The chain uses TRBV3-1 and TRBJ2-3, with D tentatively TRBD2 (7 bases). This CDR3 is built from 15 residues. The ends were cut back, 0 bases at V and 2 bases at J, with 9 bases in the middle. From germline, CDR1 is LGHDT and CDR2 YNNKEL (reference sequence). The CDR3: CASSQDAGATDTQYF. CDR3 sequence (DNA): TGTGCCAGCAGCCAAGACGCGGGGGCCACAGATACGCAGTATTTT.

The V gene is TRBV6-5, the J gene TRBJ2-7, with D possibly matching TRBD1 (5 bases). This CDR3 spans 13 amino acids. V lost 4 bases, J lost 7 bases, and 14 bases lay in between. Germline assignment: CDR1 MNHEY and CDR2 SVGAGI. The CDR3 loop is CASSSEGVGEQYF. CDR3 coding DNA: TGTGCCAGCAGTTCCGAAGGGGTAGGGGAGCAGTACTTC.

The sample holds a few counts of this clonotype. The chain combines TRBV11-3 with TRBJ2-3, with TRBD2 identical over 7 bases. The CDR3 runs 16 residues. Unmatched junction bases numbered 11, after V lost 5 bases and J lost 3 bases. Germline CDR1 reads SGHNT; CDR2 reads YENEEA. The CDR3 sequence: CASSQGSGLGTDTQYF. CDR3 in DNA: TGTGCCAGCAGCCAAGGTTCCGGACTAGGAACAGATACGCAGTATTTT.

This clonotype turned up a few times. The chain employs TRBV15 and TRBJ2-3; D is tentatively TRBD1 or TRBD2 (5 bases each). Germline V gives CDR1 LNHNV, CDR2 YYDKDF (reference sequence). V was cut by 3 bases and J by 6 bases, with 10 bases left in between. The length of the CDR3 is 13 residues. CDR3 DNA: TGTGCCACCAGCAGTCCTTGGGGGGATACGCAGTATTTT. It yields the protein CATSSPWGDTQYF.

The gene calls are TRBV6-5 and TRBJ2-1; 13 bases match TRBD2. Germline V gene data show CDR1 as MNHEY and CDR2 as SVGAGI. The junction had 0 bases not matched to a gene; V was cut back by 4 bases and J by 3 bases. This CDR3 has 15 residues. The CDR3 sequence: CASSWTSGGYNEQFF. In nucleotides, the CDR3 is TGTGCCAGCAGTTGGACTAGCGGGGGCTACAATGAGCAGTTCTTC.

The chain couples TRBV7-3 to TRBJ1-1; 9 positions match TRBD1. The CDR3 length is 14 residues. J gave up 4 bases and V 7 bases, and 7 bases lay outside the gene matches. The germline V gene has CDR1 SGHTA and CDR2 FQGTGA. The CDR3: CASNLQGAGTEAFF. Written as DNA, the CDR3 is TGTGCCAGCAACCTACAGGGGGCTGGCACTGAAGCTTTCTTT. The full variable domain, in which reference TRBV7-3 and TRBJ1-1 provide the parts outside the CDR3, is GAGVSQTPSNKVTEKGKYVELRCDPISGHTALYWYRQSLGQGPEFLIYFQGTGAADDSGLPNDRFFAVRPEGSVSTLKIQRTERGDSAVYLCASNLQGAGTEAFFGQGTRLTVV.

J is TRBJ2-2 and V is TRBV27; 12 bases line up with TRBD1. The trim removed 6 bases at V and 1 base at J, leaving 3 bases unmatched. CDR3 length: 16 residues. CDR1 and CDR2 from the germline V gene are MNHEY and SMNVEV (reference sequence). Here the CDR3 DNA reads TGTGCCAGCAGCGGGACAGGGGGCAGGAACACCGGGGAGCTGTTTTTT. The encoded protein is CASSGTGGRNTGELFF.

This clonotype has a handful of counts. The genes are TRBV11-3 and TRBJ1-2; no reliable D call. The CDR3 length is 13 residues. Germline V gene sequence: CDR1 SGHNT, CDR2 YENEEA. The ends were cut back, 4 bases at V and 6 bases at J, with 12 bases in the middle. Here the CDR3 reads CASSYSLRDGYTF. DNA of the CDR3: TGTGCCAGCAGCTACTCTCTGAGGGATGGCTACACCTTC.

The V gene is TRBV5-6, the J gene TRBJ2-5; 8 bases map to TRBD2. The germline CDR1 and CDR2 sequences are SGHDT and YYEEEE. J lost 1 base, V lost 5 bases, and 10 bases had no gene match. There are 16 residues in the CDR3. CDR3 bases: TGTGCCAGCAGGGCATGGATAGCGGGGTCCCAAGAGACCCAGTACTTC. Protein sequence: CASRAWIAGSQETQYF.

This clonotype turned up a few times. The CDR3 bases are TGCAGTGCTAGTGCACCCTCTACTAGAGACGAGCAGTACTTC. This codes for CSASAPSTRDEQYF. The rearrangement joins TRBV20-1 to TRBJ2-7, with D possibly being TRBD2 (5 bases). CDR1 is DFQATT and CDR2 is SNEGSKA in the germline V gene (reference sequence). There are 14 residues in the CDR3. Deletions cut 3 bases from V and 5 bases from J, with 17 bases between.

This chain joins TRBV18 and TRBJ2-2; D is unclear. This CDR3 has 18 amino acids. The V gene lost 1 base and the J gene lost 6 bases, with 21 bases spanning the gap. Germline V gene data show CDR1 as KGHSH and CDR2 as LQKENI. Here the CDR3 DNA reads TGTGCCAGCTCACCACTCCGAGGCTTACACTCTCTCCCCGGGGAGCTGTTTTTT. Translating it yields CASSPLRGLHSLPGELFF.

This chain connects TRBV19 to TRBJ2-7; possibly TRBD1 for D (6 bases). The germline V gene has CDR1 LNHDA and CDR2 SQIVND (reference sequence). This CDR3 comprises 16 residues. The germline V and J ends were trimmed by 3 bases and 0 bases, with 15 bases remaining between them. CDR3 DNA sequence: TGTGCCAGTAGTATGGACAGTTCCTCGAGCTCCTACGAGCAGTACTTC. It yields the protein CASSMDSSSSSYEQYF. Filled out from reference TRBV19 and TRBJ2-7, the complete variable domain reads DGGITQSPKYLFRKEGQNVTLSCEQNLNHDAMYWYRQDPGQGLRLIYYSQIVNDFQKGDIAEGYSVSREKKESFPLTVTSAQKNPTAFYLCASSMDSSSSSYEQYFGPGTRLTVT.

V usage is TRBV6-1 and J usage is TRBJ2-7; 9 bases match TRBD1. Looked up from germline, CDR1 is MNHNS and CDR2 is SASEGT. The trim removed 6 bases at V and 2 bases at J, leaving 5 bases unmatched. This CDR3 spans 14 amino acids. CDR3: CASSRQGEAYEQYF. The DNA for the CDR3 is TGTGCCAGCAGCCGACAGGGGGAAGCCTACGAGCAGTACTTC.

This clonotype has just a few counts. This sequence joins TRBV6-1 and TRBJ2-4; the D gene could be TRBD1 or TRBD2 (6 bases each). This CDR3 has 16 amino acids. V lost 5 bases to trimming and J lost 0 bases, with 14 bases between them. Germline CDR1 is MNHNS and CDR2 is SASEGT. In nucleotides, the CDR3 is TGTGCCAGCAGTCGGGGGCGGGCCTTAGCCAAAAACATTCAGTACTTC. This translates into CASSRGRALAKNIQYF.

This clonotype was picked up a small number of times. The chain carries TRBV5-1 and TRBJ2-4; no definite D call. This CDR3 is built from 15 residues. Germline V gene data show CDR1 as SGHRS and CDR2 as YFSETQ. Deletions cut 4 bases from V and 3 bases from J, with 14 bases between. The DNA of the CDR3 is TGCGCCAGCAGCCGACGATCGGTGGACAAAAACATTCAGTACTTC. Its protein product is CASSRRSVDKNIQYF.

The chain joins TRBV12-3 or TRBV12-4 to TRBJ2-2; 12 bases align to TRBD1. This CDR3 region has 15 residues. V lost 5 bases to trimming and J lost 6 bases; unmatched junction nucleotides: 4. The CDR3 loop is CASSPRDRGPGELFF. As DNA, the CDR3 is TGTGCCAGCAGTCCCAGGGACAGGGGGCCCGGGGAGCTGTTTTTT.

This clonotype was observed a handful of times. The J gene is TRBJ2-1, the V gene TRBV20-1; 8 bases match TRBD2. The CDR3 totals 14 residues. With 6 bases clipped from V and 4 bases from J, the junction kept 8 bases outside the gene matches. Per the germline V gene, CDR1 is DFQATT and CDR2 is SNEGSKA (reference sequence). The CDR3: CSAPPGGPYNEQFF. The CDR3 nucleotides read TGCAGTGCCCCGCCGGGGGGGCCGTACAATGAGCAGTTCTTC.